The present T cell receptor beta chain was sequenced within a study of OX40 agonist ivuxolimab in advanced cancers. Study outcomes and limitations: Partly responding patients at 0.1-3.0 mg/kg showed some of the smallest clonal expansion. At 0.1 to 3.0 mg/kg, clonal expansion of CD4+ and CD8+ blood T cells had occurred by week 6. The antigens recognized by the expanded peripheral T cells, that is their antigen specificity, were not determined.

The repertoire was sequenced with immunoSEQ multiplex PCR; TCRdb's copy has only in-frame clones and lacks some. The sample has over 45,000 clones, approximately 88% seen once. In the case of this clone: As yet, its antigen is unknown.

The germline V gene encodes CDR1 SGHTA and CDR2 FQGNSA. The CDR3 contains 13 residues. Trimming pared 6 bases from V and 2 bases from J, leaving 9 bases between. The receptor comes from an adult with an advanced solid tumor such as melanoma, head and neck, liver or kidney cancer. The sequences come from CD4+ or CD8+ T cells sorted from blood, collected in a trial of the OX40 agonist ivuxolimab. The chain employs TRBV7-2 and TRBJ2-3; D uncertain. CDR3 sequence (DNA): TGTGCCAGCAGTGATGTCCACACAGATACGCAGTATTTT. This gives the protein CASSDVHTDTQYF. Using reference TRBV7-2 and TRBJ2-3 for the parts outside the CDR3, the full variable domain is GAGVSQSPSNKVTEKGKDVELRCDPISGHTALYWYRQSLGQGLEFLIYFQGNSAPDKSGLPSDRFSAERTGGSVSTLTIQRTQQEDSAVYLCASSDVHTDTQYFGPGTRLTVL.